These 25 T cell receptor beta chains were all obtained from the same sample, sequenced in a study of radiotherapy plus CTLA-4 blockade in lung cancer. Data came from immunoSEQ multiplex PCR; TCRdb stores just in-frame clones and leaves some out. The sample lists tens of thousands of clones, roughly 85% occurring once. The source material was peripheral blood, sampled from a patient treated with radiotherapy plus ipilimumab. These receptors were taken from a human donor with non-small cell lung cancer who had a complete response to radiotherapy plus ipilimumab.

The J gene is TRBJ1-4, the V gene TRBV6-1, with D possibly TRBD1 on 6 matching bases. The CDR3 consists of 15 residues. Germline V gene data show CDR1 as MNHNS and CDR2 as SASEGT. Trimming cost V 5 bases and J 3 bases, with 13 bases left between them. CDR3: CASSWGRASNEKLFF. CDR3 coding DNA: TGTGCCAGCAGTTGGGGGCGGGCTTCTAATGAAAAACTGTTTTTT.

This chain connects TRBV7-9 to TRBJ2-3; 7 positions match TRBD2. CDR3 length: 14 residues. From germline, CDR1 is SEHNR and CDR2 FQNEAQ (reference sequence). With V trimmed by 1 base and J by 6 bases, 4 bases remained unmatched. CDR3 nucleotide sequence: TGTGCCAGCAGCTTAGAGTCTAGCGGTGATACGCAGTATTTT. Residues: CASSLESSGDTQYF. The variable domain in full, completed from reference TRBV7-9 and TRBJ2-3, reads DTGVSQNPRHKITKRGQNVTFRCDPISEHNRLYWYRQTLGQGPEFLTYFQNEAQLEKSRLLSDRFSAERPKGSFSTLEIQRTEQGDSAMYLCASSLESSGDTQYFGPGTRLTVL.

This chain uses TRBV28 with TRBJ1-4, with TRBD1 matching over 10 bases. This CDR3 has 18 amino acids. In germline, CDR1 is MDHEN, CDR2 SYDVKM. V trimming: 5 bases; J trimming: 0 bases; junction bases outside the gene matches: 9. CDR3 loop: CASSPPPGQGATNEKLFF. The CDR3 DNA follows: TGTGCCAGCAGTCCCCCCCCCGGACAGGGGGCAACTAATGAAAAACTGTTTTTT.

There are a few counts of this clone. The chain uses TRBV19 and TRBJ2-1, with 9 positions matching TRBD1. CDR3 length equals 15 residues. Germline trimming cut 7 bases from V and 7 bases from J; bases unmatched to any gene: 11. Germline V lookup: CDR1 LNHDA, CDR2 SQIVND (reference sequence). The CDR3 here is CASKGIGQGRNEQFF. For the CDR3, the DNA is TGTGCCAGTAAGGGGATAGGACAGGGGAGGAATGAGCAGTTCTTC.

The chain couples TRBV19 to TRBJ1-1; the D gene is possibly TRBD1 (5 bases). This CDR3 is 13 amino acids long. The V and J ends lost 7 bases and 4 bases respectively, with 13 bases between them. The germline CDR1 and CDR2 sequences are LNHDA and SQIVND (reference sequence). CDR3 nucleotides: TGTGCCAGTAACTCTGGGGGTCCCACTGAAGCTTTCTTT. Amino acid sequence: CASNSGGPTEAFF.

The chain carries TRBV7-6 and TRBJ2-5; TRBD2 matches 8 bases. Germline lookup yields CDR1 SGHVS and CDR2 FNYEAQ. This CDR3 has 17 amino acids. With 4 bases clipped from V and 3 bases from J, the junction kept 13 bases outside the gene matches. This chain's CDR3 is CASSSFWPGGEKETQYF. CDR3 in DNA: TGTGCCAGCAGCTCTTTCTGGCCGGGAGGGGAAAAAGAGACCCAGTACTTC.

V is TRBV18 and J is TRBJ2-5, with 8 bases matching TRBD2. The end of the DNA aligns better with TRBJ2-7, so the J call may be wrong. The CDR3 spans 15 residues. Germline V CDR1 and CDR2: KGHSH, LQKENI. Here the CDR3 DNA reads TGTGCCAGCTCATCTTCTGGCGGGGGGCTTGACGAGCAGTACTTC. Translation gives CASSSSGGGLDEQYF.

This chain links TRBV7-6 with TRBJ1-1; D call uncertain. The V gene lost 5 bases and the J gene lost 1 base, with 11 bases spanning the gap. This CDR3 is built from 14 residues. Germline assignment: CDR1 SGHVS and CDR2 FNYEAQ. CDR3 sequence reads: CASSPHQRNTEAFF. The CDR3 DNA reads TGTGCCAGCAGCCCACACCAGAGGAACACTGAAGCTTTCTTT.

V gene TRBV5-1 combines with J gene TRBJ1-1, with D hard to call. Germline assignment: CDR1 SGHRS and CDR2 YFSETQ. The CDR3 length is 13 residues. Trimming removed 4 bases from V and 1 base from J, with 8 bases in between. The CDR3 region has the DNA TGCGCCAGCAGCCTCACAGCGAACACTGAAGCTTTCTTT. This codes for CASSLTANTEAFF.

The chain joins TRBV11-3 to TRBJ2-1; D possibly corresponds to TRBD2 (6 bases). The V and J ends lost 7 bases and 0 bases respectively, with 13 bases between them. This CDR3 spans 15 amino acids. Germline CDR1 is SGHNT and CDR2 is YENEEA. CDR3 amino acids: CASTRDSLSYNEQFF. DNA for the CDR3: TGTGCCAGCACGCGGGACTCGCTCTCCTACAATGAGCAGTTCTTC.

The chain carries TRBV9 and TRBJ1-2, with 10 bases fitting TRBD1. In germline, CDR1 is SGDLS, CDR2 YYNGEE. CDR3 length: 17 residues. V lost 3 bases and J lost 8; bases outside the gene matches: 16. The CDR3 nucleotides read TGTGCCAGCAGCGCAGTTCCGACAGGGGGCTCCTCCTGGGGCTACACCTTC. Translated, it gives CASSAVPTGGSSWGYTF.

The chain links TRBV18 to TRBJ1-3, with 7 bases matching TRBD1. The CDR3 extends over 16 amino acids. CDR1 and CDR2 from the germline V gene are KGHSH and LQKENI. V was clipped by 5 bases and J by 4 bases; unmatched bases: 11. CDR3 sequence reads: CASSARGYQAGNTIYF. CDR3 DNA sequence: TGTGCCAGCTCAGCCAGGGGGTATCAAGCCGGAAACACCATATATTTT.

CDR3 residues: CASSDPTHEQYF. The CDR3 DNA sequence: TGTGCCAGCAGCGATCCCACTCACGAGCAGTACTTC. The V gene is TRBV9, the J gene TRBJ2-7; D gene ambiguous. CDR3 length: 12 amino acids. The V end lost 3 bases, the J end lost 5 bases, and 9 bases lay between the germline ends. Germline CDR1 reads SGDLS; CDR2 reads YYNGEE.

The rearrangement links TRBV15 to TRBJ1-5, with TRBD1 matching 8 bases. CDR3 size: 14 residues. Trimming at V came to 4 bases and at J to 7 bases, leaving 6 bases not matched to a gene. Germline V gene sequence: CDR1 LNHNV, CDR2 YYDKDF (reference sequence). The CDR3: CATSIRGLRQPQHF. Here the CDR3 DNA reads TGTGCCACCAGCATCAGGGGGCTTCGCCAGCCCCAGCATTTT.

CDR3 sequence: CASSPLTRGGSSPLHF. CDR3 bases: TGTGCCAGCAGCCCCCTTACTCGGGGGGGTAGTTCACCCCTCCACTTT. This chain connects TRBV7-8 to TRBJ1-6; possibly TRBD1 for D (5 bases). Germline-derived CDR1 and CDR2 are SGHVS and FQNEAQ. This CDR3 contains 16 residues. V dropped 5 bases and J dropped 9 bases, with 20 bases sitting between them.

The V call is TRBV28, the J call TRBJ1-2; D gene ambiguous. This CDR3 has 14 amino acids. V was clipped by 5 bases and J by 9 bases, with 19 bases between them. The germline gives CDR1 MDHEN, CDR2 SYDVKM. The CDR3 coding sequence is TGTGCCAGCAGTCTCTCGGGCCGTCTCTCTCGCTACACCTTC. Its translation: CASSLSGRLSRYTF.

CDR3 protein: CASSPNLDRGSEQYV. CDR3 nucleotides: TGTGCCAGCTCACCAAACCTGGACAGGGGGTCCGAGCAGTACGTC. V and J are TRBV18 and TRBJ2-7, with 10 bases aligning to TRBD1. The CDR3 runs 15 residues. Germline CDR1 KGHSH, CDR2 LQKENI. Germline trimming cut 2 bases from V and 6 bases from J; bases unmatched to any gene: 7.

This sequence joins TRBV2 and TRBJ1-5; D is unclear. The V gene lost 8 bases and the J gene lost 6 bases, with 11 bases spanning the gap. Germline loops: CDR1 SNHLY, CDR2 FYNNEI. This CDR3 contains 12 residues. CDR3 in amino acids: CASGGSGQPQHF. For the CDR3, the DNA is TGTGCCAGCGGCGGGTCCGGTCAGCCCCAGCATTTT.

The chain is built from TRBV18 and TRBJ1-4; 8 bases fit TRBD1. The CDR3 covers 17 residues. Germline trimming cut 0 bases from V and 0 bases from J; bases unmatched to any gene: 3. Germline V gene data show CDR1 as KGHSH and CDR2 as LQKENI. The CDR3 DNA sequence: TGTGCCAGCTCACCACCCGGGACAGGTGCAACTAATGAAAAACTGTTTTTT. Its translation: CASSPPGTGATNEKLFF.

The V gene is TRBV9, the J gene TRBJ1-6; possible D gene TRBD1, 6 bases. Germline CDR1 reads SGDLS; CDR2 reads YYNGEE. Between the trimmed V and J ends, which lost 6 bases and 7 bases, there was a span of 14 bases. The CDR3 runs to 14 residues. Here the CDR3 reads CASTLEGENSPLHF. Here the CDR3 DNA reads TGTGCCAGCACCCTCGAGGGGGAGAATTCACCCCTCCACTTT. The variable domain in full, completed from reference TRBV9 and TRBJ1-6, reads DSGVTQTPKHLITATGQRVTLRCSPRSGDLSVYWYQQSLDQGLQFLIQYYNGEERAKGNILERFSAQQFPDLHSELNLSSLELGDSALYFCASTLEGENSPLHFGNGTRLTVT.

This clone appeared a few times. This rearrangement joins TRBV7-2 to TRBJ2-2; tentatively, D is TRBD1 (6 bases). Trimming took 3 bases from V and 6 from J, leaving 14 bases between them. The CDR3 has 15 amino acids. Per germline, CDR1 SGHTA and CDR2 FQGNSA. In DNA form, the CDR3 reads TGTGCCAGCAGCTTGGTTATACAGGGTCCCGGGGAGCTGTTTTTT. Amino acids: CASSLVIQGPGELFF. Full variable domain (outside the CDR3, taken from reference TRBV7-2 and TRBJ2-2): GAGVSQSPSNKVTEKGKDVELRCDPISGHTALYWYRQSLGQGLEFLIYFQGNSAPDKSGLPSDRFSAERTGGSVSTLTIQRTQQEDSAVYLCASSLVIQGPGELFFGEGSRLTVL.

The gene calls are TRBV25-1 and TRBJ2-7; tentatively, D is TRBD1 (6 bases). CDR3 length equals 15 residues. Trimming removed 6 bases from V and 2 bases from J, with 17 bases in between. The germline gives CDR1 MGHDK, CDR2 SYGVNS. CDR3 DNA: TGTGCCAGCAGCGCAGGCCTCGGACAGACCTACGAGCAGTACTTC. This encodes CASSAGLGQTYEQYF.

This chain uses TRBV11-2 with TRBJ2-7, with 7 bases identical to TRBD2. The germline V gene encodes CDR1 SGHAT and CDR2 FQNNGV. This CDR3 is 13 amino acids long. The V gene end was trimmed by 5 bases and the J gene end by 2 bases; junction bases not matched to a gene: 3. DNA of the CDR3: TGTGCCAGCAGCCTGGGACTACCCTACGAGCAGTACGTC. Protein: CASSLGLPYEQYV.

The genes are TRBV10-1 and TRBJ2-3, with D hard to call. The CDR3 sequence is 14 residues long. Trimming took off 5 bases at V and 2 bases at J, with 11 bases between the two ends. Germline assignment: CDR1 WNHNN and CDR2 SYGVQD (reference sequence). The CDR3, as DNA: TGCGCCAGCAGTCGTAGTAGGGTCACAGATACGCAGTATTTT. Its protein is CASSRSRVTDTQYF.

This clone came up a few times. CDR3 sequence: CASRLQGGEQFF. DNA of the CDR3: TGTGCCAGCAGACTACAGGGAGGTGAGCAGTTCTTC. The chain recombines TRBV6-5 with TRBJ2-1, with D perhaps TRBD1 or TRBD2 (6 bases each). Looked up from germline, CDR1 is MNHEY and CDR2 is SVGAGI. The CDR3 has 12 amino acids. Trimming took off 6 bases at V and 9 bases at J, with 12 bases between the two ends.